Below, 14 T cell receptor beta chains from the same sample are listed, as sequenced in a study of blood T cell repertoires in COVID-19. Assay used: immunoSEQ multiplex PCR; TCRdb lists only in-frame clones, some missing. The sample holds over 200,000 clones, roughly nine tenths seen once. The specimen was PBMCs or T cells enriched from blood (not recorded which). The source of these receptors is a human donor in a cohort exposed to, infected with or recovered from COVID-19 (not recorded which). The donor label of this sample is uncertain.

This chain joins TRBV2 and TRBJ1-6; 11 positions match TRBD1. V dropped 4 bases and J dropped 14; count of bases not matched to a gene: 1. The V gene's germline CDR1 is SNHLY and CDR2 FYNNEI. CDR3 length: 12 residues. CDR3 in amino acids: CASSVGQGALHF. CDR3 sequence (DNA): TGTGCCAGCAGTGTGGGACAGGGGGCCCTCCACTTT.

This clone was counted a single time. The V gene is TRBV4-1, the J gene TRBJ2-3, with 9 bases fitting TRBD1. V lost 3 bases and J lost 2; bases outside the gene matches: 3. Looked up from germline, CDR1 is MGHRA and CDR2 is YSYEKL. The CDR3 spans 15 residues. The CDR3 DNA is TGCGCCAGCAGCCACGGGGACAGGGACACAGATACGCAGTATTTT. Protein: CASSHGDRDTDTQYF.

The rearrangement links TRBV2 to TRBJ2-1; 7 bases line up with TRBD2. Germline lookup yields CDR1 SNHLY and CDR2 FYNNEI. This CDR3 has 15 residues. J was trimmed by 6 bases and V by 4 bases; bases with no gene match: 9. CDR3 coding DNA: TGTGCCAGCAGTGTTCCCAGCGGGGCTATCAATGAGCAGTTCTTC. Translated: CASSVPSGAINEQFF.

This chain links TRBV5-6 with TRBJ2-7; D is unclear. The V and J ends lost 6 bases and 0 bases respectively, with 7 bases between them. The CDR3 is 12 residues long. Germline V gene sequence: CDR1 SGHDT, CDR2 YYEEEE. The CDR3: CASTLGSYEQYF. CDR3 sequence (DNA): TGTGCCAGCACCCTAGGCTCCTACGAGCAGTACTTC.

The CDR3 region has the DNA TGTGCCAGCTCACTTCAGGGTTATGGCTACACCTTC. It specifies CASSLQGYGYTF. The V call is TRBV18, the J call TRBJ1-2; a possible D gene is TRBD1 (5 bases). In germline, CDR1 is KGHSH, CDR2 LQKENI. Trimming cost V 4 bases and J 5 bases, with 8 bases left between them. The CDR3 is 12 residues long.

This chain connects TRBV6-5 to TRBJ1-1; 8 positions match TRBD1. Germline lookup yields CDR1 MNHEY and CDR2 SVGAGI. The V segment lost 6 bases and the J segment 0 bases; nucleotides outside the gene matches: 3. CDR3 size: 14 residues. Here the CDR3 DNA reads TGTGCCAGCAGGAGGACAGGGATGAACACTGAAGCTTTCTTT. It is translated as CASRRTGMNTEAFF.

The chain links TRBV5-6 to TRBJ2-3; 13 positions match TRBD2. Germline V gene data show CDR1 as SGHDT and CDR2 as YYEEEE. Trimming took 1 base from V and 2 from J; bases not matched to a gene: 7. This CDR3 has 18 amino acids. The CDR3 reads CASSLRTSGGYPTDTQYF. DNA of the CDR3: TGTGCCAGCAGCTTGAGGACTAGCGGGGGTTACCCCACAGATACGCAGTATTTT.

Only one count was recorded for this clone. The chain uses TRBV7-9 and TRBJ1-2; the D gene is possibly TRBD1 (6 bases). Germline V gives CDR1 SEHNR, CDR2 FQNEAQ (reference sequence). V gave up 5 bases and J gave up 2 bases, with 12 bases separating them. This CDR3 is built from 14 residues. Here the CDR3 DNA reads TGTGCCAGCAGCCCAGGACAGTTGAACTATGGCTACACCTTC. Translation gives CASSPGQLNYGYTF.

The chain joins TRBV18 to TRBJ1-1; weak D call: TRBD1 (6 bases). Trimming took off 4 bases at V and 1 base at J, with 10 bases between the two ends. CDR3 length equals 14 residues. CDR1 is KGHSH and CDR2 is LQKENI in the germline V gene. The CDR3 region is CASSQGTPNTEAFF. CDR3 nucleotides: TGTGCCAGCTCACAAGGGACACCGAACACTGAAGCTTTCTTT.

The chain has TRBV7-6 and TRBJ2-5; 7 bases match TRBD1. The V gene's germline CDR1 is SGHVS and CDR2 FNYEAQ. The J segment lost 5 bases and the V segment lost 0 bases, leaving 3 bases of the junction unmatched. This CDR3 comprises 14 residues. The CDR3 nucleotides are TGTGCCAGCAGCTTAGCAGGGGGCGAGGAGACCCAGTACTTC. Translated, it gives CASSLAGGEETQYF.

This clone was picked up one time. This chain links TRBV6-2 or TRBV6-3 with TRBJ2-5; TRBD2 matches 15 bases. The CDR3 has 17 residues. Germline assignment: CDR1 MNHEY and CDR2 SVGEGT. Unmatched junction bases numbered 4, after V lost 4 bases and J lost 1 base. The CDR3 region is CASSFGTSGGLQETQYF. The CDR3 DNA sequence: TGTGCCAGCAGTTTTGGGACTAGCGGGGGGCTCCAAGAGACCCAGTACTTC.

This clone was counted a single time. The genes are TRBV3-1 (or the pseudogene TRBV3-2) and TRBJ2-7; no reliable D call. From germline, CDR1 is LGHDT and CDR2 YNNKEL (reference sequence). V was trimmed by 1 base and J by 3 bases, leaving 10 bases between them. The CDR3 totals 14 residues. The CDR3 DNA reads TGTGCCAGCAGCCAAGTCTTAGATAGCTACGAGCAGTACTTC. This gives the protein CASSQVLDSYEQYF.

This clone was counted once. This chain connects TRBV20-1 to TRBJ2-3, with D unclear. This CDR3 has 10 amino acids. CDR1 DFQATT and CDR2 SNEGSKA come from the germline V gene (reference sequence). V lost 7 bases and J 0 bases, leaving 2 bases between the germline ends. The DNA for the CDR3 is TGCAGTGTAAGCACAGATACGCAGTATTTT. Protein product: CSVSTDTQYF.

The genes are TRBV24-1 and TRBJ1-5; D is ambiguous. Germline CDR1 reads KGHDR; CDR2 reads SFDVKD. With 7 bases removed from V and 0 bases from J, the gap between germline ends came to 15 bases. CDR3 length equals 16 residues. The CDR3, as DNA: TGTGCCACCAGCCCCTCAGGTACCTATAGCAATCAGCCCCAGCATTTT. Protein product: CATSPSGTYSNQPQHF.